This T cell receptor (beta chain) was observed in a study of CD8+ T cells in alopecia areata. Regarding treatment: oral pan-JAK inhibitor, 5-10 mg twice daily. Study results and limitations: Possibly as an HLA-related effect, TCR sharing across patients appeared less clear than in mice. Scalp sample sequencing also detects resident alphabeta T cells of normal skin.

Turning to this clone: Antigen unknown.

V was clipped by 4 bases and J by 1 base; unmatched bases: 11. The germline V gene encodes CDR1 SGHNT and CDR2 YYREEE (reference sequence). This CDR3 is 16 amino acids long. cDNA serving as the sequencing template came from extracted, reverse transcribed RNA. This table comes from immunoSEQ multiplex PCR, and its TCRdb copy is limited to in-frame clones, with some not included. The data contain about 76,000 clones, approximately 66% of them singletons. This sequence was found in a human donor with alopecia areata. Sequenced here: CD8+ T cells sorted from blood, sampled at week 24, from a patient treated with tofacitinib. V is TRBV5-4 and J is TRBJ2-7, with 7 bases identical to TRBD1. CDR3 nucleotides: TGTGCCAGCAGCCCGGAAGGGGGCGCGGGTTCCTACGAGCAGTACTTC. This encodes CASSPEGGAGSYEQYF.